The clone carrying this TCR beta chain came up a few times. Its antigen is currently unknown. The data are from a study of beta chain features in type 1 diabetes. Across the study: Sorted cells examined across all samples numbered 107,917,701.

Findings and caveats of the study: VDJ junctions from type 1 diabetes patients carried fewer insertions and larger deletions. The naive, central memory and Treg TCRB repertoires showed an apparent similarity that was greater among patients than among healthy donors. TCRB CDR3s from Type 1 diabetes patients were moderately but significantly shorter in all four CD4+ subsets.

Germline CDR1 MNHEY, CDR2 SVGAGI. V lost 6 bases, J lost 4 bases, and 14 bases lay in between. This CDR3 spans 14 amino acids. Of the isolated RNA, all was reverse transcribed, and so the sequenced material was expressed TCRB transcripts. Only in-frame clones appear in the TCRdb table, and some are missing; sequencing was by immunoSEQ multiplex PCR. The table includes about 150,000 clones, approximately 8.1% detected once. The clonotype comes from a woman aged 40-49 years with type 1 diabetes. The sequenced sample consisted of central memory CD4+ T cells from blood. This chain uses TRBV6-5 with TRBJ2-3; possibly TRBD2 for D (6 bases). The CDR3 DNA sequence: TGTGCCAGCAGCCCAGGAGGAGGGGCAGATACGCAGTATTTT. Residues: CASSPGGGADTQYF.